This T cell receptor beta chain was captured in a study of blood T cell repertoires in COVID-19 (TCRdb year 2020). The study in broad terms: Collaborator samples came from the United States, Italy and Spain and covered acute and convalescent phases of COVID-19. The material from the prospective study consisted of cDNA or gDNA derived from T cells, B-cell-depleted T cells, or PBMCs. The dataset comprised deeply sampled blood TCRbeta repertoires from subjects exposed to, actively infected with, or recovered from COVID-19. The repertoires were made available in a free public database intended to serve as a resource for research on the immune response to SARS-CoV-2. Samples came from the ongoing ImmuneRACE study (first 160 participants) plus 1,254 subjects from 6 global collaborators. Sample metadata almost always included a de-identified subject ID, COVID-19 status, age in years and sex. HLA class I and class II types, where available, came from metadata supplied by the sample provider rather than from assay-based typing. Overall results and qualifications from the work: How much clinical and demographic metadata was included differed by source and by participant, and the metadata was provided uncurated.

As concerns this clone: The antigen it recognizes is unknown. Nothing much larger sits one base from this clone, and base qualities are not available.

TCRbeta CDR3 regions were amplified from genomic DNA by means of the immunoSEQ Assay, a bias-controlled multiplex PCR. In the paper's pipeline: Within the assay, amplification of reference gene primers was used to estimate how many nucleated cells each sample contained. To quantify the absolute abundance of each unique TCRbeta CDR3 rearrangement, sequence reads were collapsed and filtered. For each sample, productive Simpson clonality was calculated by taking the square root of Simpson's diversity index across productive rearrangements. TCRdb holds this immuneACCESS table with in-frame rearrangements only. Some clones are missing; in checked studies, unresolved V genes explain under half, and the rest has no known cause. The V and J calls and clone size come from that table; D and trimming were worked out from the DNA. The table for this sample lists 15,000 to 20,000 clones; around 88% of them were counted only once. Roughly 2.5% of the sample belongs to the ten largest clones.

Whole blood was collected in K2EDTA tubes by collaborating institutions according to the institutions' own protocols. Collaborator samples were shipped for TCRbeta analysis as frozen whole blood, isolated PBMCs, or DNA extracted from either sample type. The sample comprised peripheral blood. The TCR sequence derives from a human donor in a cohort sampled during active COVID-19.

DNA sequence: TGCGCCAGCAGCCAAGATATCGCTAGCGGTTCGAACACCGGGGAGCTGTTTTTT. This encodes CASSQDIASGSNTGELFF. The sequence links TRBV4-3 to TRBJ2-2; TRBD2 matches 7 bases in the middle. The CDR3 contains 18 residues, cysteine and phenylalanine counted. Of all the DNA, just the CDR3 is kept, 54 bases in frame from base 1. In the germline V gene, CDR1 corresponds to LGHNA and CDR2 to YSLEER. Unmatched junction bases come to 7, with V trimmed by 0 bases and J by 0 bases.